These 31 T cell receptor beta chains were all obtained from the same sample, sequenced in a study of blood T cell repertoires in COVID-19. Clones were sequenced by immunoSEQ multiplex PCR, and TCRdb holds only the in-frame ones, with some missing. The table has around 100,000 clones, over 80% seen once. The sequenced material came from peripheral blood. These receptor sequences come from a woman between 65 and 79 years old with acute or convalescent COVID-19.

The rearrangement uses TRBV11-2 and TRBJ2-2; D is perhaps TRBD2 (6 bases). Germline CDR1 reads SGHAT; CDR2 reads FQNNGV. V shed 1 base and J shed 1 base, with 7 bases lying between them. The CDR3 extends over 15 amino acids. For the CDR3, the DNA is TGTGCCAGCAGCTTAGTGGGAGGGAACACCGGGGAGCTGTTTTTT. The encoded protein is CASSLVGGNTGELFF.

Turning to this clone: Other DNA sequences in the sample encode the same CDR3. CDR3 in amino acids: CASSLSGGNTEAFF. The CDR3 region has the DNA TGCGCCAGCAGCTTGTCGGGGGGGAACACTGAAGCTTTCTTT. The chain links TRBV5-1 to TRBJ1-1, with a possible D match to TRBD1 (5 bases). The germline gives CDR1 SGHRS, CDR2 YFSETQ. The V gene lost 1 base and the J gene lost 1 base, with 8 bases spanning the gap. The CDR3 contains 14 residues. The variable domain in full, completed from reference TRBV5-1 and TRBJ1-1, reads KAGVTQTPRYLIKTRGQQVTLSCSPISGHRSVSWYQQTPGQGLQFLFEYFSETQRNKGNFPGRFSGRQFSNSRSEMNVSTLELGDSALYLCASSLSGGNTEAFFGQGTRLTVV.

This sequence joins TRBV14 and TRBJ1-2; possibly TRBD1 for D (5 bases). Germline-derived CDR1 and CDR2 are SGHDN and FVKESK. The length of the CDR3 is 18 residues. Trimming cost V 0 bases and J 4 bases, with 21 bases left between them. In DNA form, the CDR3 reads TGTGCCAGCAGCCAAGATGCGGGGGGTCTACCACTTTTCTATGGCTACACCTTC. As protein: CASSQDAGGLPLFYGYTF.

This clone was seen only a few times. CDR3 sequence: CASSYDFEGQPQHF. The DNA for the CDR3 is TGTGCCAGCAGTTACGACTTTGAAGGCCAGCCCCAGCATTTT. The V call is TRBV6-6, the J call TRBJ1-5; no definite D call. Trimming shortened V by 2 bases and J by 7 bases, and 12 bases separated the two germline ends. Germline assignment: CDR1 MNHNY and CDR2 SVGAGI (reference sequence). The CDR3 has 14 amino acids.

The V and J genes are TRBV19 and TRBJ2-7; 8 positions agree with TRBD2. This CDR3 contains 14 residues. V gave up 5 bases and J gave up 3 bases; unmatched junction bases: 6. In germline, CDR1 is LNHDA, CDR2 SQIVND (reference sequence). The CDR3 DNA reads TGTGCCAGTAGTCCCGGACTAGCCGTCTACGAGCAGTACTTC. The encoded protein is CASSPGLAVYEQYF.

This sequence joins TRBV6-1 and TRBJ2-7; 8 positions match TRBD1. The germline gives CDR1 MNHNS, CDR2 SASEGT. The V segment lost 6 bases and the J segment 2 bases; nucleotides outside the gene matches: 6. CDR3 length: 14 residues. The CDR3 loop reads CASRTPGGAYEQYF. CDR3 nucleotide sequence: TGTGCCAGCAGAACACCAGGGGGCGCCTACGAGCAGTACTTC.

This clone has a handful of counts. The CDR3, as DNA: TGTGCCAGCAGCCAGGCCGCAGGGGGAAGGGACAATGAGCAGTTCTTC. Amino acids: CASSQAAGGRDNEQFF. The chain combines TRBV4-2 with TRBJ2-1; 7 nucleotides line up with TRBD1. This CDR3 is 16 amino acids long. Germline V lookup: CDR1 LGHNA, CDR2 YNFKEQ. After removal of 3 bases from V and 5 bases from J, the junction contained 10 bases not matched to a gene.

This sequence joins TRBV29-1 and TRBJ2-5, with TRBD2 matching over 12 bases. The CDR3 has 13 amino acids. Germline CDR1 is SQVTM and CDR2 is ANQGSEA. V trimming: 8 bases; J trimming: 5 bases; junction bases outside the gene matches: 6. CDR3 coding DNA: TGCAGCTTCCGACTAGCGGGAGTGGAGACCCAGTACTTC. This translates into CSFRLAGVETQYF. Together with reference TRBV29-1 and TRBJ2-5, the CDR3 gives the full variable domain: SAVISQKPSRDICQRGTSLTIQCQVDSQVTMMFWYRQQPGQSLTLIATANQGSEATYESGFVIDKFPISRPNLTFSTLTVSNMSPEDSSIYLCSFRLAGVETQYFGPGTRLLVL.

The chain combines TRBV7-2 with TRBJ2-2; no firm D call. V lost 2 bases, J lost 5 bases, and 12 bases lay in between. The germline V gene has CDR1 SGHTA and CDR2 FQGNSA. The CDR3 spans 15 residues. CDR3 sequence: CASSLRSLSTGELFF. In DNA form, the CDR3 reads TGTGCCAGCAGCTTACGGTCCCTGAGTACCGGGGAGCTGTTTTTT. Full variable domain (outside the CDR3, taken from reference TRBV7-2 and TRBJ2-2): GAGVSQSPSNKVTEKGKDVELRCDPISGHTALYWYRQSLGQGLEFLIYFQGNSAPDKSGLPSDRFSAERTGGSVSTLTIQRTQQEDSAVYLCASSLRSLSTGELFFGEGSRLTVL.

The J gene is TRBJ2-5, the V gene TRBV29-1; a weak D match, TRBD1 (5 bases). CDR3 length equals 11 residues. With 7 bases removed from V and 5 bases from J, the gap between germline ends came to 11 bases. Germline CDR1 is SQVTM and CDR2 is ANQGSEA. CDR3 loop: CSAAGRETQYF. CDR3 DNA: TGCAGCGCGGCAGGGCGGGAGACCCAGTACTTC.

This sequence joins TRBV10-3 and TRBJ2-1; 8 bases agree with TRBD2. J lost 2 bases, V lost 6 bases, and 9 bases had no gene match. This CDR3 region has 16 residues. Germline V gene data show CDR1 as ENHRY and CDR2 as SYGVKD. This CDR3 is CAISPYGGGPYNEQFF. The CDR3 coding sequence is TGTGCCATCAGCCCCTACGGGGGGGGCCCCTACAATGAGCAGTTCTTC.

The CDR3 nucleotides are TGTGCCAGCAGGGGGTTAGGGACTAGCGGGTTCAATGAGCAGTTCTTC. Translation gives CASRGLGTSGFNEQFF. The chain is built from TRBV10-3 and TRBJ2-1; 12 nucleotides match TRBD2. The CDR3 has 16 residues. With 10 bases clipped from V and 6 bases from J, the junction kept 13 bases outside the gene matches. Germline V CDR1 and CDR2: ENHRY, SYGVKD.

The chain is built from TRBV6-1 and TRBJ1-4; D remains ambiguous. V lost 2 bases and J 2 bases, leaving 12 bases between the germline ends. CDR1 and CDR2 from the germline V gene are MNHNS and SASEGT. The CDR3 extends over 16 amino acids. CDR3 DNA sequence: TGTGCCAGCAGTGAACACGCACCCGGGACTAATGAAAAACTGTTTTTT. This sequence encodes CASSEHAPGTNEKLFF.

The V gene is TRBV7-8, the J gene TRBJ1-2; the D gene is possibly TRBD1 (5 bases). Germline V gene sequence: CDR1 SGHVS, CDR2 FQNEAQ. The V gene lost 0 bases and the J gene lost 8 bases, with 10 bases spanning the gap. The CDR3 is 13 residues long. DNA for the CDR3: TGTGCCAGCAGCTTAGCCGGGACTAAGGGCTACACCTTC. Protein sequence: CASSLAGTKGYTF. Drawing the rest from reference TRBV7-8 and TRBJ1-2, the complete variable domain is GAGVSQSPRYKVAKRGQDVALRCDPISGHVSLFWYQQALGQGPEFLTYFQNEAQLDKSGLPSDRFFAERPEGSVSTLKIQRTQQEDSAVYLCASSLAGTKGYTFGSGTRLTVV.

CDR3 amino acids: CASSKQVDEKLFF. The CDR3 DNA is TGTGCCAGTAGTAAACAGGTAGATGAAAAACTGTTTTTT. This chain uses TRBV19 with TRBJ1-4; a possible D gene is TRBD1 (5 bases). The V gene lost 4 bases and the J gene lost 6 bases, with 9 bases spanning the gap. The CDR3 is 13 amino acids. Germline V lookup: CDR1 LNHDA, CDR2 SQIVND (reference sequence). The variable domain in full, completed from reference TRBV19 and TRBJ1-4, reads DGGITQSPKYLFRKEGQNVTLSCEQNLNHDAMYWYRQDPGQGLRLIYYSQIVNDFQKGDIAEGYSVSREKKESFPLTVTSAQKNPTAFYLCASSKQVDEKLFFGSGTQLSVL.

This clone was seen more than once but under ten times. The chain joins TRBV5-4 to TRBJ2-2; TRBD2 matches at 11 bases. In germline, CDR1 is SGHNT, CDR2 YYREEE (reference sequence). The CDR3 runs to 17 residues. The ends lost 5 bases at V and 6 bases at J; junction bases unmatched: 12. The CDR3 DNA sequence: TGTGCCAGCAGGCTCTCCCCCACTAGCGGGGGCGCCGGGGAGCTGTTTTTT. Translating it yields CASRLSPTSGGAGELFF. Looking up the rest from reference TRBV5-4 and TRBJ2-2 gives the full variable domain: ETGVTQSPTHLIKTRGQQVTLRCSSQSGHNTVSWYQQALGQGPQFIFQYYREEENGRGNFPPRFSGLQFPNYSSELNVNALELDDSALYLCASRLSPTSGGAGELFFGEGSRLTVL.

The chain carries TRBV7-9 and TRBJ2-2, with 11 bases aligning to TRBD1. Germline V gives CDR1 SEHNR, CDR2 FQNEAQ (reference sequence). V gave up 5 bases and J gave up 5 bases; unmatched junction bases: 10. CDR3 length: 17 amino acids. In DNA form, the CDR3 reads TGTGCCAGCAGCCTGGACGCGGGACAGGGGGGGACCGGGGAGCTGTTTTTT. Protein product: CASSLDAGQGGTGELFF.

This rearrangement joins TRBV19 to TRBJ1-1; TRBD1 agrees at 9 bases. This CDR3 is 12 amino acids long. The ends lost 8 bases at V and 4 bases at J; junction bases unmatched: 2. Germline V gene data show CDR1 as LNHDA and CDR2 as SQIVND (reference sequence). The CDR3 sequence: CASDRGGTEAFF. Written as DNA, the CDR3 is TGTGCCAGTGACAGGGGGGGCACTGAAGCTTTCTTT.

The chain has TRBV11-2 and TRBJ1-4; D gene unclear. V lost 2 bases to trimming and J lost 7 bases, with 11 bases between them. This CDR3 has 14 amino acids. Germline V gene sequence: CDR1 SGHAT, CDR2 FQNNGV. CDR3: CASSLSRNSEKLFF. CDR3 DNA: TGTGCCAGCAGCTTAAGCAGGAATAGTGAAAAACTGTTTTTT.

This chain links TRBV19 with TRBJ2-2; 9 bases are shared with TRBD1. This CDR3 has 18 residues. J gave up 0 bases and V 6 bases, and 11 bases lay outside the gene matches. Germline assignment: CDR1 LNHDA and CDR2 SQIVND (reference sequence). As DNA, the CDR3 is TGTGCCAGTAGCGCCGGGACAGGGATAGGTTCGAACACCGGGGAGCTGTTTTTT. Translating gives CASSAGTGIGSNTGELFF. The complete variable domain, with remaining parts taken from reference TRBV19 and TRBJ2-2, reads DGGITQSPKYLFRKEGQNVTLSCEQNLNHDAMYWYRQDPGQGLRLIYYSQIVNDFQKGDIAEGYSVSREKKESFPLTVTSAQKNPTAFYLCASSAGTGIGSNTGELFFGEGSRLTVL.

This chain joins TRBV21-1 and TRBJ2-7; the table's D call of TRBD1 was not tested on the DNA. TRBV21-1 is described as a pseudogene. The CDR3 is 10 residues long. For the CDR3, the DNA is TGTGCCAGCAGCATGACAGAAGGGTACTTC. As protein: CASSMTEGYF.

The rearrangement joins TRBV11-2 to TRBJ2-1; a possible D gene is TRBD2 (6 bases). Germline V gene lookup returns CDR1 SGHAT and CDR2 FQNNGV. This CDR3 spans 15 amino acids. V dropped 8 bases and J dropped 3 bases, with 17 bases sitting between them. The CDR3 sequence: CASALMLGGYNEQFF. The CDR3 coding sequence is TGTGCCAGCGCGCTAATGTTGGGGGGCTACAATGAGCAGTTCTTC.

The chain has TRBV5-4 and TRBJ2-3, with TRBD1 identical over 8 bases. This CDR3 is 14 amino acids long. CDR1 and CDR2 from the germline V gene are SGHNT and YYREEE (reference sequence). Losses at the gene ends were 2 bases for V and 1 base for J; bases not matched to a gene: 0. DNA of the CDR3: TGTGCCAGCAGCTTACAGGGGGGCACAGATACGCAGTATTTT. Encoded protein: CASSLQGGTDTQYF.

This rearrangement joins TRBV28 to TRBJ1-1; no firm D call. Germline lookup yields CDR1 MDHEN and CDR2 SYDVKM. Trimming pared 8 bases from V and 4 bases from J, leaving 11 bases between. This CDR3 spans 12 amino acids. The CDR3 spells CASSPPGTEAFF. The CDR3 DNA reads TGTGCCAGCTCCCCTCCAGGCACTGAAGCTTTCTTT.

This clone was observed a single time. The chain joins TRBV7-2 to TRBJ1-2, with TRBD1 matching over 7 bases. This CDR3 has 13 amino acids. V dropped 5 bases and J dropped 4; count of bases not matched to a gene: 4. The germline gives CDR1 SGHTA, CDR2 FQGNSA. The CDR3 DNA follows: TGTGCCAGCAGCCGCGGACAGGTCTATGGCTACACCTTC. Translating it yields CASSRGQVYGYTF. Full variable domain (rest looked up from reference TRBV7-2 and TRBJ1-2): GAGVSQSPSNKVTEKGKDVELRCDPISGHTALYWYRQSLGQGLEFLIYFQGNSAPDKSGLPSDRFSAERTGGSVSTLTIQRTQQEDSAVYLCASSRGQVYGYTFGSGTRLTVV.

This clone was counted a few times. V usage is TRBV7-2 and J usage is TRBJ1-5, with D hard to call. V dropped 6 bases and J dropped 5 bases, with 11 bases sitting between them. Germline loops: CDR1 SGHTA, CDR2 FQGNSA. This CDR3 has 13 residues. DNA for the CDR3: TGTGCCAGCAGTCCCGACTCATATCAGCCCCAGCATTTT. This encodes CASSPDSYQPQHF.

V is TRBV5-1 and J is TRBJ1-2, with D tentatively TRBD1 (5 bases). V dropped 0 bases and J dropped 8 bases, with 11 bases sitting between them. Germline CDR1 and CDR2: SGHRS and YFSETQ. The CDR3 runs 13 residues. CDR3 amino acids: CASSLVGAEGYTF. Here the CDR3 DNA reads TGCGCCAGCAGCTTGGTAGGGGCGGAGGGCTACACCTTC.

V usage is TRBV5-4 and J usage is TRBJ2-5; D is perhaps TRBD1 (6 bases). This CDR3 region has 14 residues. Per the germline V gene, CDR1 is SGHNT and CDR2 is YYREEE (reference sequence). The V end was cut by 0 bases, the J end by 1 base, with 7 bases between. CDR3 in DNA: TGTGCCAGCAGCTTGGACAGGGTCCAAGAGACCCAGTACTTC. This encodes CASSLDRVQETQYF.

This chain links TRBV28 with TRBJ1-3, with TRBD1 matching 10 bases. CDR3 size: 17 residues. Germline CDR1 reads MDHEN; CDR2 reads SYDVKM. The V and J ends lost 7 bases and 4 bases, in that order; junction bases with no gene match: 13. The CDR3 DNA reads TGTGCCAGCACCTCTCTTGCGGGACAGGGGTACGGAAACACCATATATTTT. It codes for CASTSLAGQGYGNTIYF.

The gene calls are TRBV7-8 and TRBJ1-1, with D perhaps TRBD1 (5 bases). The CDR3 totals 15 residues. V shed 5 bases and J shed 1 base, with 14 bases lying between them. The germline CDR1 and CDR2 sequences are SGHVS and FQNEAQ. The chain's CDR3 is CASSPRGAANTEAFF. In DNA, the CDR3 is TGTGCCAGCAGCCCCCGTGGGGCGGCGAACACTGAAGCTTTCTTT.

The chain employs TRBV12-3 or TRBV12-4 and TRBJ1-2; 8 positions agree with TRBD1. After removal of 6 bases from V and 4 bases from J, the junction contained 4 bases not matched to a gene. There are 13 residues in the CDR3. The CDR3 here is CASRRTGTYGYTF. In nucleotides, the CDR3 is TGTGCCAGCAGGAGGACAGGGACCTATGGCTACACCTTC.